These 8 T cell receptor beta chains share one sample of origin, sequenced in a study of blood T cell repertoires in COVID-19. The method was immunoSEQ multiplex PCR; TCRdb's version includes in-frame clones alone and lacks a portion of them. Of just under 65,000 clones listed, roughly three quarters are singletons. Sample: peripheral blood. All receptors derive from a man aged 60 to 75 with COVID-19, enrolled during active disease.

The gene calls are TRBV10-3 and TRBJ2-2; possible D gene TRBD2, 5 bases. The V end was cut by 10 bases, the J end by 2 bases, with 17 bases between. The V gene's germline CDR1 is ENHRY and CDR2 SYGVKD. The CDR3 totals 15 residues. CDR3 DNA: TGTGCCACTTCACTGACTAACAGCAACACCGGGGAGCTGTTTTTT. It specifies CATSLTNSNTGELFF.

The chain uses TRBV29-1 and TRBJ1-3; perhaps TRBD1 as D (5 bases). Trimming shortened V by 7 bases and J by 4 bases, and 11 bases separated the two germline ends. This CDR3 comprises 12 residues. Germline values: CDR1 SQVTM, CDR2 ANQGSEA. This chain's CDR3 is CSAGGDGNTIYF. In DNA form, the CDR3 reads TGCAGCGCCGGGGGAGACGGAAACACCATATATTTT.

The V call is TRBV4-2, the J call TRBJ2-4; 8 bases are shared with TRBD1. Germline lookup yields CDR1 LGHNA and CDR2 YNFKEQ. This CDR3 contains 15 residues. V lost 5 bases, J lost 10 bases, and 13 bases stayed unmatched. The CDR3: CASSYTTENRGIQYF. The CDR3 region has the DNA TGTGCCAGCAGCTACACTACCGAAAACAGGGGGATTCAGTACTTC.

This clone was detected once. V usage is TRBV3-1 (or the pseudogene TRBV3-2) and J usage is TRBJ2-7, with a weak D call TRBD1 (6 bases). With 4 bases removed from V and 2 bases from J, the gap between germline ends came to 9 bases. CDR1 and CDR2 from the germline V gene are LGHDT and YNNKEL (reference sequence). The CDR3 has 13 amino acids. The CDR3 region is CASSRTEPYEQYF. Written as DNA, the CDR3 is TGTGCCAGCAGCCGGACAGAGCCCTACGAGCAGTACTTC.

The chain is built from TRBV10-2 and TRBJ2-7; the D gene is possibly TRBD2 (8 bases). The germline V and J ends were trimmed by 6 bases and 3 bases, with 21 bases remaining between them. The CDR3 covers 16 residues. From germline, CDR1 is WSHSY and CDR2 SAAADI. CDR3 region: CASRRGPGGESYEQYF. The CDR3 nucleotides are TGCGCCAGCAGAAGGGGGCCCGGGGGGGAAAGCTACGAGCAGTACTTC.

Remarks on this clone: Germline and junction disagree at one end, which may indicate a read error. The chain is built from TRBV2 and TRBJ1-2; D is unresolved. The CDR3 spans 13 residues. In germline, CDR1 is SNHLY, CDR2 FYNNEI. This chain's CDR3 is CASSTSSTIPPSF. DNA for the CDR3: TGTGCCAGCAGCACATCTTCCACAATCCCCCCTTCCTTC.

V usage is TRBV28 and J usage is TRBJ1-6; a weak D match, TRBD1 (6 bases). Per the germline V gene, CDR1 is MDHEN and CDR2 is SYDVKM. The CDR3 totals 16 residues. Trimming stripped 6 bases from V and 3 bases from J, with 15 bases between. DNA for the CDR3: TGTGCCAGCAGAGAACTCGGGACATTCTATAATTCACCCCTCCACTTT. It codes for CASRELGTFYNSPLHF.

The rearrangement uses TRBV6-1 and TRBJ2-7; perhaps TRBD1 as D (6 bases). The CDR3 runs 14 residues. Germline loops: CDR1 MNHNS, CDR2 SASEGT. Trimming stripped 1 base from V and 7 bases from J, with 14 bases between. DNA for the CDR3: TGTGCCAGCAGTGAAGTTGGCTTAAGGGGGGAGCAGTACTTC. This codes for CASSEVGLRGEQYF.